This TCR beta chain was observed in a study of blood T cell repertoires in COVID-19. With respect to this clone: The sample holds other DNA sequences that translate to the same CDR3.

Trimming removed 2 bases from V and 7 bases from J, with 9 bases in between. Germline CDR1 and CDR2: MDHEN and SYDVKM. This CDR3 is built from 14 residues. In the original processing: Reference gene primer amplification yielded estimated nucleated cell counts. The data were produced by immunoSEQ multiplex PCR, yet TCRdb's version contains in-frame clones alone and is incomplete. The DNA gave D and trimming, while V, J and clone size come from that table. The repertoire consists of some 200,000 clones, with approximately 89% occurring once and the leading ten covering less than 3.5%. The V call is TRBV28, the J call TRBJ1-6, with D hard to call. Sample: peripheral blood. This clonotype was sampled from a man in his 70s with acute or convalescent COVID-19. This CDR3 reads CASSLTGRNSPLHF. The CDR3 nucleotides are TGTGCCAGCAGTTTAACGGGGAGGAATTCACCCCTCCACTTT.